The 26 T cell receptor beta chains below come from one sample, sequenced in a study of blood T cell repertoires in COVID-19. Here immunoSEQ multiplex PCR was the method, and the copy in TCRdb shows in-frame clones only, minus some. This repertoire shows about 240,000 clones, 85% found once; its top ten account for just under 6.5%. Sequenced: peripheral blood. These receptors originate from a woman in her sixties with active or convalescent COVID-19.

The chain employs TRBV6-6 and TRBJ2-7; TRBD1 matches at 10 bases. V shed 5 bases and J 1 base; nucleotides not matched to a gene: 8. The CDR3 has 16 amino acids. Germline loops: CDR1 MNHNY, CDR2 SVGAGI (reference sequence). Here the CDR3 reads CASSRLPGQGSYEQYV. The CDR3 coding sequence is TGTGCCAGCAGTCGACTGCCGGGACAGGGGTCCTACGAGCAGTACGTC.

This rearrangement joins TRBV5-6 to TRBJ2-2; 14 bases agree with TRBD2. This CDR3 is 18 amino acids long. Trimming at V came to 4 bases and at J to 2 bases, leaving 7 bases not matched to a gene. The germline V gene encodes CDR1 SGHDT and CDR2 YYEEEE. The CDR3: CASSMGLAGVGNTGELFF. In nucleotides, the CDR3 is TGTGCCAGCAGCATGGGACTAGCGGGAGTGGGTAACACCGGGGAGCTGTTTTTT.

CDR3 in amino acids: CASSYGQGSDTQYF. The DNA for the CDR3 is TGTGCCAGCAGTTACGGGCAGGGGTCCGATACGCAGTATTTT. This rearrangement joins TRBV6-5 to TRBJ2-3, with D perhaps TRBD1 (6 bases). Per the germline V gene, CDR1 is MNHEY and CDR2 is SVGAGI. V was shortened by 2 bases and J by 6 bases, with 12 bases between the two germline ends. This CDR3 is 14 amino acids long.

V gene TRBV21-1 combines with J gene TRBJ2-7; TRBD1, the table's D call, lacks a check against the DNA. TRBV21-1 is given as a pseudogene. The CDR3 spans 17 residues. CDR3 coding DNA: TGTGCCAGCAGCAAAGAGTGGGAGGGACAGGTATCCTACGAGCAGTACGTC. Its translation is CASSKEWEGQVSYEQYV.

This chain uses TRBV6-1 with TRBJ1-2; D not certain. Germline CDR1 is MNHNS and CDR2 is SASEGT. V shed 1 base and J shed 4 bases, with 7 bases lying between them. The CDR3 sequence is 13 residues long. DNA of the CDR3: TGTGCCAGCAGTGAAGTCGTTTTCTATGGCTACACCTTC. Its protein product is CASSEVVFYGYTF.

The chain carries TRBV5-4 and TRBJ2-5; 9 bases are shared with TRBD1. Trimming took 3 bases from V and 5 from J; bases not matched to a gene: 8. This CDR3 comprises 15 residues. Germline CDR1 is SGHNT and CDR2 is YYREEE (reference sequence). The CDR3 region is CASSSPDRGWETQYF. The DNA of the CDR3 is TGTGCCAGCAGCTCGCCGGACAGGGGCTGGGAGACCCAGTACTTC.

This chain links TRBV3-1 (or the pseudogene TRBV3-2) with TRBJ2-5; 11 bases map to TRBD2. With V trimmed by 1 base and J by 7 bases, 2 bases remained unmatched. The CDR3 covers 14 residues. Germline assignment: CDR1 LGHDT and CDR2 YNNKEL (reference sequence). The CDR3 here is CASSQVTSGGTQYF. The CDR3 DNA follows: TGTGCCAGCAGCCAAGTAACTAGCGGGGGGACCCAGTACTTC.

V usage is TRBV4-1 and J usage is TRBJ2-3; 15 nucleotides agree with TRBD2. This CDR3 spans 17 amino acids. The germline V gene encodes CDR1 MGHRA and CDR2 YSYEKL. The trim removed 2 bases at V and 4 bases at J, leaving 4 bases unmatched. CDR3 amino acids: CASSQPGLAGGADTQYF. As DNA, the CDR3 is TGCGCCAGCAGCCAACCGGGACTAGCGGGAGGAGCAGATACGCAGTATTTT.

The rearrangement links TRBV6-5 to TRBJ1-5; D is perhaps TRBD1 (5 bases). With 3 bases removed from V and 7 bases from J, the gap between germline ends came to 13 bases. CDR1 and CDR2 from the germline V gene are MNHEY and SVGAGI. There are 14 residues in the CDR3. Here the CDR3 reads CASSYREGLQPQHF. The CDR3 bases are TGTGCCAGCAGTTATCGGGAGGGGTTACAGCCCCAGCATTTT.

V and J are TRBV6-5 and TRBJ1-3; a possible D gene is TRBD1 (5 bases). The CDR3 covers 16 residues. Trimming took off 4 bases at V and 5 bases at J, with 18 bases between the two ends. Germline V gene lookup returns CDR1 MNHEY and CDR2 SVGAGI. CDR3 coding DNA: TGTGCCAGCAGTTTCCTCACGGGGGATGGCAGAAACACCATATATTTT. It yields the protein CASSFLTGDGRNTIYF.

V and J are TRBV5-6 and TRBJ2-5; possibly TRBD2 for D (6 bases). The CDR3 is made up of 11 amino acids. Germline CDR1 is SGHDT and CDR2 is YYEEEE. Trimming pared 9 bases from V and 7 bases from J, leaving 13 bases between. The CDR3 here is CATSRAGTQYF. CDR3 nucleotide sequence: TGTGCCACCTCCCGAGCGGGGACCCAGTACTTC.

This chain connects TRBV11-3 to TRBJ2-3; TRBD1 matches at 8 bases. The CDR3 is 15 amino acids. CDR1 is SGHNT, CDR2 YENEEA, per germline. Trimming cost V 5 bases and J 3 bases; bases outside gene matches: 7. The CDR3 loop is CASSLRQGWTDTQYF. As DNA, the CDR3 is TGTGCCAGCAGCCTTAGACAGGGGTGGACAGATACGCAGTATTTT.

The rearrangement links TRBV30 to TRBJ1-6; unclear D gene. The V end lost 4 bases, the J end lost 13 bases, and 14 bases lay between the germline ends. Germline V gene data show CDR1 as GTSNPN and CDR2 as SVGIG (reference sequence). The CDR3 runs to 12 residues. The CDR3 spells CAWTMNGFPLHF. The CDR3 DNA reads TGTGCCTGGACCATGAATGGCTTTCCCCTCCACTTT.

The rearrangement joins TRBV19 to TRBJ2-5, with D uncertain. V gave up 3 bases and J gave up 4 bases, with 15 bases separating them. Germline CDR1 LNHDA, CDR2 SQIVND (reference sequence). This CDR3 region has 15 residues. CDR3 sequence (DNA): TGTGCCAGTAGTATCTCGGTAGGTCTAGGAGAGACCCAGTACTTC. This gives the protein CASSISVGLGETQYF.

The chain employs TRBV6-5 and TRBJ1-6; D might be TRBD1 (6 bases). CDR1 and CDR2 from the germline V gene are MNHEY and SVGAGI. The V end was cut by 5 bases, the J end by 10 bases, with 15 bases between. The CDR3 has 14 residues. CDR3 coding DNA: TGTGCCAGCAGTCCCCGTGGCAGGGGCTCACCCCTCCACTTT. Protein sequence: CASSPRGRGSPLHF.

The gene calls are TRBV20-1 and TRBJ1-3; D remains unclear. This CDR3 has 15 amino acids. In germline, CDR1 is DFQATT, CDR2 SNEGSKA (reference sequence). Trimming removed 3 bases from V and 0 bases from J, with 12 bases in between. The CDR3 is CSASVGGSSGNTIYF. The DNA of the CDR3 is TGCAGTGCTAGTGTGGGTGGGAGCTCTGGAAACACCATATATTTT.

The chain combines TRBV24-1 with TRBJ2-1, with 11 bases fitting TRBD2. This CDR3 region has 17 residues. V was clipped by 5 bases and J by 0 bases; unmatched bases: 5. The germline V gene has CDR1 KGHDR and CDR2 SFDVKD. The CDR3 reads CATSVTSGASSYNEQFF. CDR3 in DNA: TGTGCCACCAGTGTGACTAGCGGGGCAAGCTCCTACAATGAGCAGTTCTTC.

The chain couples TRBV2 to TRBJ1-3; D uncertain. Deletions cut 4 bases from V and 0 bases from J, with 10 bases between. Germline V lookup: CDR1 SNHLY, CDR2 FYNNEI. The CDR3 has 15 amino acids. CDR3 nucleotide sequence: TGTGCCAGCAGTGTAATCGGTAGCTCTGGAAACACCATATATTTT. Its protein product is CASSVIGSSGNTIYF.

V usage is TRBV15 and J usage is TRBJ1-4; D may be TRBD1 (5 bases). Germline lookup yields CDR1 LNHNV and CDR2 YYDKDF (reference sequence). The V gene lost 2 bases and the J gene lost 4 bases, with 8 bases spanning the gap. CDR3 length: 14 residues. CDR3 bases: TGTGCCACCAGCAGACCGGACAATAATGAAAAACTGTTTTTT. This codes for CATSRPDNNEKLFF.

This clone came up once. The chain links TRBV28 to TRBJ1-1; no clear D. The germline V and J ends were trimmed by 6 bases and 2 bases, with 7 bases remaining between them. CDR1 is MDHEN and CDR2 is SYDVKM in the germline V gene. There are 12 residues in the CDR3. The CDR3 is CASSIVNTEAFF. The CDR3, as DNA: TGTGCCAGCAGCATAGTAAACACTGAAGCTTTCTTT.

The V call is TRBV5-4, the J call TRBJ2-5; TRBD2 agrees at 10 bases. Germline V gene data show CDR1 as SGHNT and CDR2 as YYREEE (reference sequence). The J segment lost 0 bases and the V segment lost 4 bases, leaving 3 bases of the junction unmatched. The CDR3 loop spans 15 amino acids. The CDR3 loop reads CASSRTSGNQETQYF. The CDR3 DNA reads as TGTGCCAGCAGCCGGACTAGCGGAAACCAAGAGACCCAGTACTTC.

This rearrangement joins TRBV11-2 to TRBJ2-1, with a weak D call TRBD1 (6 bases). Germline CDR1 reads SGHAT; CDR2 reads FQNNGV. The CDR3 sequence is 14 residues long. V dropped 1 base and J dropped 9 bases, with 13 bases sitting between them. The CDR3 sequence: CASSLGGQGFEQFF. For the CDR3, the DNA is TGTGCCAGCAGCTTAGGGGGGCAGGGGTTTGAGCAGTTCTTC.

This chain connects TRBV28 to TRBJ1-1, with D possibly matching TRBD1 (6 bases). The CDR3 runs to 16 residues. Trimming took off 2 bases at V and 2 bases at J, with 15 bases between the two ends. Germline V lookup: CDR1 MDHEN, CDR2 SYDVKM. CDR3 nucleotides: TGTGCCAGCAGTTTAGGCGGCAGGGGTTTTAACACTGAAGCTTTCTTT. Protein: CASSLGGRGFNTEAFF.

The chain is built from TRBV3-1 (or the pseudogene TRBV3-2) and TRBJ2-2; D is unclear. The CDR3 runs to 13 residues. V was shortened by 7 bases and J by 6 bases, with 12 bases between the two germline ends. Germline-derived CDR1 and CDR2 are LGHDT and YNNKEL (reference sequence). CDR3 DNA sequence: TGTGCCAGCACCTCGTTAAGCGCCGGGGAGCTGTTTTTT. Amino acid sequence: CASTSLSAGELFF.

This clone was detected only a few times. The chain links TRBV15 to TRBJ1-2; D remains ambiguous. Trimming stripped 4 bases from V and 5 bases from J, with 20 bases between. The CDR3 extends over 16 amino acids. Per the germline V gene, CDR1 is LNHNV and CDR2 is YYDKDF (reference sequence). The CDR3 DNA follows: TGTGCCACCAGCAAAAGGGAGGGTACCCGGCAGTATGGCTACACCTTC. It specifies CATSKREGTRQYGYTF.

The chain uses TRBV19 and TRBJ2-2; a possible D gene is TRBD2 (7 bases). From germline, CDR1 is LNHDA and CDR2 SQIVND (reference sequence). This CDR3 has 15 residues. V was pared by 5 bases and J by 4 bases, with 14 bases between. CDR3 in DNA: TGTGCCAGTAGTGGGGGGGCTGTGCGCACCGGGGAGCTGTTTTTT. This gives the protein CASSGGAVRTGELFF. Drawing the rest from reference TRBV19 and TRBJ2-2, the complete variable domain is DGGITQSPKYLFRKEGQNVTLSCEQNLNHDAMYWYRQDPGQGLRLIYYSQIVNDFQKGDIAEGYSVSREKKESFPLTVTSAQKNPTAFYLCASSGGAVRTGELFFGEGSRLTVL.